The clone carrying this T cell receptor beta chain was picked up many times. The antigen is undetermined. CDR3 length equals 13 residues. CDR1 SGHAT and CDR2 FQNNGV come from the germline V gene. Trimming pared 3 bases from V and 3 bases from J, leaving 9 bases between. The data stem from a study of T cells in Graves' hyperthyroidism and ophthalmopathy. General study results and limits: Ophthalmopathy was model-predicted a median roughly 6.5 months pre-onset.

Those with hyperthyroidism were 18 to 65 years old, newly diagnosed, and ill for under 2 months. Orbital computed tomography and thyroid ultrasound, together with serum TRAb and thyroxine and clinical symptoms, were used for diagnoses. The TCR beta CDR3 regions underwent amplification using RNA transcripts as the source. The primer set for the first-round RT-PCR of the TCR CDR3 was HTBI. TCRdb re-analysed the multiplex PCR reads in MiXCR, keeping a single row per CDR3 protein. The table has approximately 640,000 distinct CDR3 sequences, 15% to 20% seen once. Material: blood. The chain couples TRBV11-2 to TRBJ2-7, with a weak D call TRBD2 (5 bases). The sequence was obtained from a woman between 25 and 40 years old with Graves' hyperthyroidism. The CDR3 bases are TGTGCCAGCAGCTTGGAGGAAGTCTACGAGCAGTACTTC. Translating it yields CASSLEEVYEQYF.